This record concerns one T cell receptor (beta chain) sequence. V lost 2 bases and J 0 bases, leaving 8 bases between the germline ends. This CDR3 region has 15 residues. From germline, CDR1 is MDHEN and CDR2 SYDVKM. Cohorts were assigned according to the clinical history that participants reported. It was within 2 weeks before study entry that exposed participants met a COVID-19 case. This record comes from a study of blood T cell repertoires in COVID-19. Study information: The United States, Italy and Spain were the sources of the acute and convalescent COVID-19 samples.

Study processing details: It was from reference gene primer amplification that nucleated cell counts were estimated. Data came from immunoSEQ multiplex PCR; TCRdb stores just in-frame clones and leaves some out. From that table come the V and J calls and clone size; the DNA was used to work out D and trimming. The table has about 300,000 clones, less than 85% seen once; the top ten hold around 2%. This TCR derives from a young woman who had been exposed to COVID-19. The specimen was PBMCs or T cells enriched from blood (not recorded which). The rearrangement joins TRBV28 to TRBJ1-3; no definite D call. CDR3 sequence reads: CASSLISSSGNTIYF. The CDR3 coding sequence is TGTGCCAGCAGTTTAATTAGTTCCTCTGGAAACACCATATATTTT.